A selection of T cell receptor beta chains follows, all from one sample in a study of human T cells and chemical hapten exposure. A single record per CDR3 protein comes from TCRdb applying MiXCR to the RACE reads. The sample contains approximately 110,000 distinct CDR3 sequences, roughly a tenth of which appear only once. Specimen: whole blood, collected in connection with sensitization to the hapten diphenylcyclopropenone (DPC). The source is a woman aged 35 to 49 with alopecia areata. Some clones in this sample may be carry-over from other donors' samples. CDR3s include the opening cysteine and the closing phenylalanine or tryptophan. Fields, in order: V gene, J gene, clone size, CDR3 protein. For some rows the clone size is stated as once, few or many, or as a class when expanded; others skip it.

TRBV29-1,TRBJ1-1,few,CSVPGLGAFF
TRBV28,TRBJ1-2,-,CASQSNYGYTF
TRBV10-2,TRBJ2-7,many,CASSDFGGDTYEQYF
TRBV12-2,TRBJ1-2,many,CASRFLWPRNYGYTF
TRBV5-5,TRBJ2-7,-,CASSGGTGTNEQYF
TRBV7-2,TRBJ2-5,few,CASSPTGQETQYF
TRBV20-1,TRBJ2-1,few,CSARDFTSGAEQFF
TRBV29-1,TRBJ1-2,few,CSVEDRTGGGYGYTF
TRBV12-3/TRBV12-4,TRBJ2-4,-,CASRVSGGIIAKNIQYF
TRBV3-1,TRBJ1-5,few,CASSQETGGSNQPQHF
TRBV6-2/TRBV6-3,TRBJ2-4,-,CASNDPSGGTKNIQYF
TRBV29-1,TRBJ2-6,few,CSVVAGAISGANVLTF
TRBV7-8,TRBJ1-2,many,CASSPFPGPSYGYTF
TRBV4-1,TRBJ2-7,-,CASSQAGWGAQYF
TRBV6-2/TRBV6-3,TRBJ2-3,-,CASSWCSTDTQYF
TRBV7-2,TRBJ2-7,many,CASSLGSTYEQYF
TRBV4-2,TRBJ2-1,few,CASSPQGGTSGGSSYNEQFF
TRBV12-3/TRBV12-4,TRBJ2-5,-,CASSLGWRQETQYF
TRBV4-3,TRBJ2-6,few,CASSRTGTGGSSGANVLTF